A selection of T cell receptor beta chains follows, all from one sample in a study of cytomegalovirus exposure and HLA in healthy donors. The protocol was immunoSEQ multiplex PCR, while the TCRdb copy is restricted to in-frame clones and leaves out a portion. The table lists some 150,000 clones, around 86% of them singletons. Sample: PBMCs. The receptors come from a woman between 45 and 60 years old in good health and CMV-seropositive. CDR3s leave out the opening cysteine and the closing phenylalanine or tryptophan.

j_call v_call cdr3_aa
TRBJ2-3 TRBV6-6 ASSYQAGDTDTQY
TRBJ2-5 TRBV2 ASSEDSLYGTQY
TRBJ1-5 TRBV5-1 ASSLSTGDQPQH
TRBJ1-1 TRBV6-6 ASSPLESTEAF
TRBJ2-6 TRBV27 ASSLVPGAGANVLT
TRBJ2-1 TRBV9 ASSGETNEQF
TRBJ2-3 TRBV10-3 ATSPVGGPSTDTQY
TRBJ1-1 TRBV5-1 ASRVGSEGTEAF
TRBJ2-5 TRBV11-2 ASSLGQGFETQY
TRBJ2-5 TRBV5-1 ASRGTPEQETQY
TRBJ1-1 TRBV18 ASSPPDGGMNTEAF
TRBJ1-1 TRBV27 ASRAGTTEAF
TRBJ1-1 TRBV4-3 ASSQVVDRHTEAF
TRBJ1-1 TRBV27 ASAKTLMGNTEAF
TRBJ1-1 TRBV4-3 ASSQRVDSQMNTEAF
TRBJ2-5 TRBV30 AWSDGTGVETQY
TRBJ2-1 TRBV5-1 ASSLQGLAGGGNEQF
TRBJ2-2 TRBV11-2 ASSIDTGELF